The sequence of this T cell receptor (beta chain) was determined in a study of cytotoxic CD8 clonotypes in ibrutinib-treated CLL. Study-wide results and caveats: Private clonotypes, not public ones, expanded at ibrutinib response. Baseline-level clonality went beyond age-matched healthy donors and moved in step with circulating CD8+ T-cell counts. Clonality was higher at ibrutinib response and returned toward baseline at progression.

Depths of 1 in 200,000 to 1 in 1 million T cells were the sequencing target. Assay: immunoSEQ multiplex PCR; the TCRdb copy retains only in-frame clones and omits some. The sample records around 310,000 clones, about 80% being singletons. Comment on this clone: Antigen unknown.

The sample consisted of PBMCs, taken before ibrutinib treatment. The clonotype was recovered from a human donor with chronic lymphocytic leukemia.

The CDR3: CASSSWRDDTGELFF. DNA of the CDR3: TGTGCCAGCAGTTCTTGGCGGGATGACACCGGGGAGCTGTTTTTT. V usage is TRBV6-5 and J usage is TRBJ2-2; perhaps TRBD2 as D (6 bases). The CDR3 totals 15 residues. Trimming cost V 4 bases and J 3 bases, with 12 bases left between them. Germline V gene lookup returns CDR1 MNHEY and CDR2 SVGAGI.